This T cell receptor (delta chain) stems from a study of gamma-delta chains in newborns, infants, children. TCRdb re-called the reads using CATT. The sample gives approximately 7,100 delta-chain clones, 2.1% of which show up once; 9.5% to 12% is in the top ten. This clone is medium-sized within its sample. The same CDR3 also results from other DNA sequences found in this sample. Sequenced input: blood. The TCR sequence derives from a child who was a newborn, infant or young child, either healthy, febrile or measles-vaccinated (not recorded which).

Here the CDR3 DNA reads TGTGCCTGTGACTACTGGGGGATGACAGCACAACTCTTCTTT. The encoded protein is CACDYWGMTAQLFF. The chain joins TRDV2 to TRDJ2; 9 bases are a match to TRDD3. There are 14 residues in the CDR3. Germline assignment: CDR1 GEAIGNYY and CDR2 EKD. With V trimmed by 3 bases and J by 3 bases, 1 base remained unmatched.